The 9 T cell receptor beta chains given below trace back to one sample, sequenced in a study of response to subunit inactivated influenza vaccine. Using its own MiXCR run on the RT-PCR reads, TCRdb lists one record per CDR3 protein. Of around 570,000 distinct CDR3 sequences in the sample, about 11% were seen once. This same sample was also taken into another study, of T cells expressing NK-cell markers. From that second work: cDNA encoding TCR beta was synthesized via 5'RACE template switching incorporating UMIs.

Specimen: PBMCs from blood, collected on the day of vaccination. Receptors originate from a man aged 50 or older who received an inactivated influenza vaccine.

CDR3 protein: CASSSEGGARTNEKLFF. The CDR3 DNA sequence: TGCGCCAGCAGCTCCGAGGGGGGGGCGCGGACTAATGAAAAACTGTTTTTT. The chain uses TRBV5-1 and TRBJ1-4; D might be TRBD1 (6 bases). Germline assignment: CDR1 SGHRS and CDR2 YFSETQ. V was cut by 3 bases and J by 2 bases, with 17 bases left in between. The CDR3 loop spans 17 amino acids.

This clonotype was seen at least ten times. The CDR3 is CASSSYSYEQYF. The CDR3 DNA reads as TGTGCCAGCAGTTCGTATAGCTACGAGCAGTACTTC. The V and J genes are TRBV28 and TRBJ2-7, with D unclear. Trimming took off 4 bases at V and 3 bases at J, with 7 bases between the two ends. The CDR3 is 12 amino acids. Looked up from germline, CDR1 is MDHEN and CDR2 is SYDVKM.

There are a few counts of this clonotype. The gene calls are TRBV7-2 and TRBJ2-3, with no clear D. Trimming pared 3 bases from V and 6 bases from J, leaving 13 bases between. The CDR3 runs 14 residues. The germline V gene encodes CDR1 SGHTA and CDR2 FQGNSA. CDR3 in DNA: TGTGCCAGCAGCTTCACCACGACAACCGATACGCAGTATTTT. Residues: CASSFTTTTDTQYF.

This clonotype was detected many times. V is TRBV27 and J is TRBJ2-7, with 8 bases fitting TRBD1. J was trimmed by 5 bases and V by 5 bases; bases with no gene match: 8. This CDR3 region has 14 residues. CDR1 is MNHEY and CDR2 is SMNVEV in the germline V gene (reference sequence). The CDR3, as DNA: TGTGCCAGCAGTCTTAATCCGACAGGGGACGAGCAGTACTTC. It encodes CASSLNPTGDEQYF.

The chain joins TRBV12-3 or TRBV12-4 to TRBJ1-1; no reliable D call. This CDR3 is built from 15 residues. Trimming cost V 3 bases and J 4 bases, with 15 bases left between them. The CDR3 protein is CASSFTGTLRTEAFF. The CDR3 coding sequence is TGTGCCAGCAGTTTTACCGGCACCCTGCGCACTGAAGCTTTCTTT.

This clonotype turned up a few times. The J gene is TRBJ1-1, the V gene TRBV3-1; D gene uncertain. CDR1 is LGHDT and CDR2 is YNNKEL in the germline V gene (reference sequence). The CDR3 consists of 14 residues. V lost 0 bases and J lost 10, with 15 bases in between. This CDR3 reads CASSQDRQNRVAFF. The CDR3 DNA reads as TGTGCCAGCAGCCAAGATCGTCAGAATCGAGTAGCTTTCTTT. Looking up the rest from reference TRBV3-1 and TRBJ1-1 gives the full variable domain: DTAVSQTPKYLVTQMGNDKSIKCEQNLGHDTMYWYKQDSKKFLKIMFSYNNKELIINETVPNRFSPKSPDKAHLNLHINSLELGDSAVYFCASSQDRQNRVAFFGQGTRLTVV.

The CDR3 sequence is CASSFSDRVGDTQYF. CDR3 nucleotide sequence: TGTGCCAGCAGTTTTAGTGACAGGGTGGGGGATACGCAGTATTTT. The V call is TRBV12-3 or TRBV12-4, the J call TRBJ2-3; 7 bases match TRBD1. The CDR3 totals 15 residues. Trimming cost V 3 bases and J 6 bases; bases outside gene matches: 9.

This clonotype has only a few counts. The V gene is TRBV19, the J gene TRBJ2-3, with D unresolved. CDR1 is LNHDA and CDR2 is SQIVND in the germline V gene (reference sequence). This CDR3 comprises 17 residues. Trimming shortened V by 5 bases and J by 2 bases, and 20 bases separated the two germline ends. DNA for the CDR3: TGTGCCAGTAGTCCATCAAGCTACACGGTTATCACAGATACGCAGTATTTT. Protein: CASSPSSYTVITDTQYF.

This clonotype was observed a handful of times. This chain links TRBV19 with TRBJ1-5, with D possibly matching TRBD1 (5 bases). The CDR3 runs 13 residues. CDR1 is LNHDA and CDR2 is SQIVND in the germline V gene (reference sequence). Between the trimmed V and J ends, which lost 6 bases and 6 bases, there was a span of 12 bases. CDR3 amino acids: CASSIGQSQPQHF. The CDR3 nucleotides are TGTGCCAGTAGCATCGGACAATCTCAGCCCCAGCATTTT.